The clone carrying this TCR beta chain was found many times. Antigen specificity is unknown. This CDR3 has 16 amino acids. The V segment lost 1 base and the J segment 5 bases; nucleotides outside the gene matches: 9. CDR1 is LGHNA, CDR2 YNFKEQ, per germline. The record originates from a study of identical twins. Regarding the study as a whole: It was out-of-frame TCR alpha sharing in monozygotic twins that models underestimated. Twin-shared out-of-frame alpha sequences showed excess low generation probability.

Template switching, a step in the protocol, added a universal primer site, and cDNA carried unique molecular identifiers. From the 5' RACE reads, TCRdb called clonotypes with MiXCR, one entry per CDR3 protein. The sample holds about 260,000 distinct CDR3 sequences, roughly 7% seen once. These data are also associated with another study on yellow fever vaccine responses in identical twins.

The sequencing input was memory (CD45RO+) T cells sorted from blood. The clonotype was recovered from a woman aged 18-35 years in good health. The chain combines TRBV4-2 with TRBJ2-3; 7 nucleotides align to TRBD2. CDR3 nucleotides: TGTGCCAGCAGCCAAGTCCTGGGGAGGGGTCAAGATACGCAGTATTTT. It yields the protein CASSQVLGRGQDTQYF.